Sequencing of this TCR beta chain was carried out in a study of blood T cell repertoires in COVID-19. Study summary: PBMCs, B-cell-depleted T cells, or T cells were the source of the cDNA or gDNA that made up the material.

In this sample, this clone turned up once. TCRdb keeps only in-frame clones here, not all; method: immunoSEQ multiplex PCR. The sample holds 150,000 to 180,000 clones, roughly 89% seen once. The CDR3 length is 15 residues. The germline V and J ends were trimmed by 5 bases and 2 bases, with 15 bases remaining between them. In germline, CDR1 is MDHEN, CDR2 SYDVKM. Sequencing was carried out using peripheral blood. This clonotype originated in a man in his forties or fifties with acute or convalescent COVID-19. The chain is built from TRBV28 and TRBJ1-1; TRBD1 is a possible D gene (5 bases). CDR3 region: CASSLPGLSNTEAFF. In DNA, the CDR3 is TGTGCCAGCAGTCTCCCGGGACTTTCCAACACTGAAGCTTTCTTT. Complete variable domain (other parts from reference TRBV28 and TRBJ1-1): DVKVTQSSRYLVKRTGEKVFLECVQDMDHENMFWYRQDPGLGLRLIYFSYDVKMKEKGDIPEGYSVSREKKERFSLILESASTNQTSMYLCASSLPGLSNTEAFFGQGTRLTVV.